This TCR beta chain was recovered during a study of T cell changes during pregnancy in multiple sclerosis. With 7 bases removed from V and 0 bases from J, the gap between germline ends came to 13 bases. Per germline, CDR1 LNHDA and CDR2 SQIVND (reference sequence). The CDR3 totals 15 residues. This table comes from immunoSEQ multiplex PCR, and its TCRdb copy is limited to in-frame clones, with some not included. The sample has approximately 90,000 clones; 90% to 95% are singletons. V gene TRBV19 combines with J gene TRBJ2-1; D might be TRBD2 (5 bases). The source material was peripheral blood, sampled in the third trimester of pregnancy. This sequence was found in a female donor with multiple sclerosis, enrolled in a pregnancy study. The CDR3 loop is CASKVSGNSYNEQFF. CDR3 DNA sequence: TGTGCCAGTAAAGTAAGCGGCAACTCCTACAATGAGCAGTTCTTC.